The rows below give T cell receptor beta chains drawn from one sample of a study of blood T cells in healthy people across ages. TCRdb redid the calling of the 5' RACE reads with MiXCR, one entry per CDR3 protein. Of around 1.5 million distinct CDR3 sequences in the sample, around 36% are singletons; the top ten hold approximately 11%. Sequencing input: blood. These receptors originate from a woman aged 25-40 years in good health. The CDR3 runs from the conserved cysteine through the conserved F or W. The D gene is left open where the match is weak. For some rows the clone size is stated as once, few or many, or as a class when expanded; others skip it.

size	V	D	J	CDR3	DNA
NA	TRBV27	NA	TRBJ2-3	CASSAGHGRTDTQYF	TGTGCCAGCAGTGCGGGACACGGGAGAACAGATACGCAGTATTTT
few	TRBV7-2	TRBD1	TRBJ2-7	CASSADRAVYEQYF	TGTGCCAGCAGCGCGGACAGGGCCGTCTACGAGCAGTACTTC
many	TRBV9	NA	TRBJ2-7	CASSVDHRSSYEQYF	TGTGCCAGCAGCGTAGATCACAGGAGCTCCTACGAGCAGTACTTC
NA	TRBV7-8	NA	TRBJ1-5	CASSLTPQGLHQPQHF	TGTGCCAGCAGCTTGACCCCGCAGGGGTTACATCAGCCCCAGCATTTT
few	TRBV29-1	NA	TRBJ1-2	CSVAGDHYGYTF	TGCAGCGTTGCCGGTGATCACTATGGCTACACCTTC
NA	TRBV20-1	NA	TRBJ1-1	CSATIPSQLNTEAFF	TGCAGTGCTACAATTCCATCGCAGCTGAACACTGAAGCTTTCTTT
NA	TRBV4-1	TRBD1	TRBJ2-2	CASSQMGQGTGELFF	TGCGCCAGCAGCCAAATGGGACAGGGTACCGGGGAGCTGTTTTTT
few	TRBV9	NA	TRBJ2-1	CASSSGPARGYNEQFF	TGTGCCAGCAGCTCTGGCCCAGCTCGCGGGTACAATGAGCAGTTCTTC
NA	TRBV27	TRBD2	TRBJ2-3	CASSAAGGGGTDTQYF	TGTGCCAGCTCCGCGGCGGGCGGGGGAGGTACAGATACGCAGTATTTT
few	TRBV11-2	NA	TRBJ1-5	CASSPGMYSNQPQHF	TGTGCCAGCAGCCCCGGAATGTATAGCAATCAGCCCCAGCATTTT
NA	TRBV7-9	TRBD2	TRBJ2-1	CASRKSGSSNEQFF	TGTGCCAGCAGAAAAAGCGGGAGTAGCAATGAGCAGTTCTTC
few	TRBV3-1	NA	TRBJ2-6	CASSQLDSGANVLTF	TGTGCCAGCAGCCAGCTGGACTCTGGGGCCAACGTCCTGACTTTC
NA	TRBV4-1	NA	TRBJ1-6	CASSQEGVGFGSPLHF	TGCGCCAGCAGCCAAGAGGGGGTTGGGTTTGGTTCACCCCTCCACTTT
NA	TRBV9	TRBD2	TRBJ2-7	CASSGERGSYEQYF	TGTGCCAGCAGTGGGGAGCGGGGGTCCTACGAGCAGTACTTC
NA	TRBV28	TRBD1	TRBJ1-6	CASSPQGEGSPLHF	TGTGCCAGCAGCCCACAGGGGGAGGGCTCACCCCTCCACTTT
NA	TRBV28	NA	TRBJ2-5	CASSPLSGTSYQETQYF	TGTGCCAGCAGTCCATTATCTGGGACTTCGTACCAAGAGACCCAGTACTTC
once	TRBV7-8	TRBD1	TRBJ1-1	CASSLDRGSEAFF	TGTGCCAGCAGCTTAGACAGGGGCTCTGAAGCTTTCTTT
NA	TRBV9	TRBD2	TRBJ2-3	CASSVGGGLALRWDTQYF	TGTGCCAGCAGCGTAGGGGGTGGACTAGCGTTACGATGGGATACGCAGTATTTT
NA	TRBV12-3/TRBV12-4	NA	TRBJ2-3	CASSPTIEGTDTQYF	TGTGCCAGCAGCCCGACTATCGAGGGCACAGATACGCAGTATTTT
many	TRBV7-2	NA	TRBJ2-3	CASSYATDTQYF	TGTGCCAGCAGCTACGCCACAGATACGCAGTATTTT
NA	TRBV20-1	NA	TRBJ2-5	CSASSPGQETQYF	TGCAGTGCTAGTTCCCCAGGGCAAGAGACCCAGTACTTC
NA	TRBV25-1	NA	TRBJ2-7	CAGSWLSGEQYF	TGTGCCGGCAGTTGGCTATCCGGCGAGCAGTACTTC
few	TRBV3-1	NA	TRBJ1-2	CASSQDLGDSVRLYGYTF	TGTGCCAGCAGCCAAGATCTCGGGGACTCAGTAAGACTCTATGGCTACACCTTC
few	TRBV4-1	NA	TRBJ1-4	CASSQEHPDRLEKLFF	TGCGCCAGCAGCCAAGAACACCCAGACAGACTAGAAAAACTGTTTTTT
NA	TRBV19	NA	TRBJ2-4	CASSWDVAKNIQYF	TGTGCCAGTAGTTGGGACGTAGCCAAAAACATTCAGTACTTC
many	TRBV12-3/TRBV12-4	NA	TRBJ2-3	CASSPRGAGSTDTQYF	TGTGCCAGCAGTCCCCGTGGGGCGGGAAGCACAGATACGCAGTATTTT
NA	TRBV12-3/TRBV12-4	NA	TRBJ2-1	CASSLSPGEQFF	TGTGCCAGCAGTTTATCCCCCGGGGAGCAGTTCTTC
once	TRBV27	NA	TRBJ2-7	CASRTAYYEQYF	TGTGCCAGCAGGACAGCATACTACGAGCAGTACTTC
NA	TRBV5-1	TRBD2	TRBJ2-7	CASSPGTSGRRTDEQYF	TGCGCCAGCAGCCCCGGGACTAGCGGGAGGAGGACGGACGAGCAGTACTTC